This TCR beta chain stems from a study of T cell responses to AZD1222 COVID-19 vaccine (dated by TCRdb to 2020 to 2022). Describing the broader study: TCR sequencing was performed for 230 to 250 trial participants, of whom roughly 200 were given two doses of AZD1222 and around 25 were given two doses of MenACWY control vaccine. Trial participants were enrolled into age subgroups of 18-55, 56-69 and 70-plus years, which contained about 160, 30 and 59 TCR-sequenced participants, respectively.

The time point label here, explained by the study, means: about 28 days (+/-7) after the second vaccine dose. AZD1222 recipients with second doses at about 4 weeks or about 12 weeks were pooled, because spike-specific TCR depth and breadth did not differ between schedules. Vaccinee samples came from UK trials COV001 and COV002, including a single-blind randomized controlled phase 2/3 trial of AZD1222 (ChAdOx1 nCoV-19) in healthy adults. For TCRbeta chain sequencing, PBMC samples from trial participants were taken at day 0 and at day 28 after the second dose. Note on this clone: Its antigen remains unidentified. Qualities for individual bases were not recorded, and no much larger clone is one base off.

The CDR3 covers 16 residues, taking in both the cysteine and the phenylalanine. This entry keeps only the CDR3 DNA: 48 bases, framed from base 1. Trimming removed 0 bases from V and 4 bases from J; the gene matches leave 5 bases unexplained. According to the germline V gene, CDR1 reads SGHRS and CDR2 reads YFSETQ. The CDR3 regions of human TCRbeta chains were analyzed by immunosequencing. The paper's processing steps were these. TCRs in the repertoires were matched against a reference library of SARS-CoV-2-specific TCRs that had been generated with the MIRA antigen-specificity platform. Breadth was defined as the fraction of unique TCRs that were SARS-CoV-2-associated. Depth was defined as the fraction of total T cells that were SARS-CoV-2-associated. Using the MIRA data, every spike-specific TCR was mapped to the spike region that the TCR reacted to and assigned to either a CD4 or a CD8 class. Log10-transformed breadth and depth values were compared by one-way ANOVA with Sidak's multiple comparisons tests. TCRdb took this table from immuneACCESS and kept in-frame rearrangements with V and J called. Such tables lack part of the clones; where checked against another copy, unresolved V genes explain under half of the gap, and the rest is unexplained. V and J calls and clone size are copied from that table; D and trimming were computed from the DNA. The sample table shows roughly 100,000 clones, and roughly 89% are seen once. The top ten clones comprise about two fifths of the sample.

Study-wide conclusions, independent of this receptor: No day 14 peak-response samples were available, so repertoires were characterized only after the peak T cell response. The 56-69-year group was small, and its depth increase did not reach significance, likely because of low power. The vaccine-associated CD4 TCRs covered the entire spike protein, and the dominant responses fell in regions 160-218 and 743-854. Reportedly, close to half of the unique spike-specific TCRs recognized epitopes lying outside the regions that are mutated in the B.1.351 and B.1.1.7 variants. After two AZD1222 doses, spike-specific TCR breadth and depth were significantly higher than at day 0 and than in MenACWY recipients. Participants were mostly white British, with more females than males. The authors suggested clonal diversity may have been underestimated. Conclusions about previously exposed vaccinees were limited because only a handful of AZD1222 recipients were SARS-CoV-2 seropositive at baseline.

The V gene is TRBV5-1 and the J gene is TRBJ2-3; 10 central bases correspond to TRBD2. The specimen was peripheral blood, collected 28 days after the second AZD1222 dose. The sequence was collected from an adult who received the AZD1222 COVID-19 vaccine. The CDR3 reads CASSLALAGVADTQYF. At the DNA level, the sequence is TGCGCCAGCAGCTTGGCCCTAGCGGGAGTCGCAGATACGCAGTATTTT.